Sequencing of this T cell receptor beta chain was carried out in a study of T cells in Graves' hyperthyroidism and ophthalmopathy (dated by TCRdb to between 2017 and 2020). In terms of the full investigation: Peripheral blood samples were taken at the time of initial diagnosis, prior to any treatment. In six Graves' hyperthyroidism patients, the study also compared T-cell repertoires from thyroid tissue with T-cell repertoires from blood. The paper reports TCR Vbeta CDR3 sequencing of some 140 peripheral blood samples: 40 to 45 ophthalmopathy, over 70 hyperthyroidism and around 17 progressor patients. Following sampling, methimazole starting at 30 mg daily was given to hyperthyroidism patients, and high-dose intravenous methylprednisolone was given to ophthalmopathy patients. Whether ophthalmopathy could be predicted prospectively was tested in an independent validation cohort made up of approximately 19 hyperthyroidism patients plus 17 patients who later progressed to ophthalmopathy. The roughly 90 discovery patients were divided at random into training and test sets in a 7:3 ratio. To identify distinguishing TCR V-J signatures, a discovery cohort of some 99 patients was used, comprising 40 to 45 with Graves' ophthalmopathy and some 60 with stable Graves' hyperthyroidism.

Graves' hyperthyroidism was defined as stable when no progression to ophthalmopathy occurred over 18 months of follow-up. The hyperthyroidism patients were between 18 and 65 years old and newly diagnosed, with a disease duration of less than 2 months. Patients with uncontrolled infections, other autoimmune diseases, pregnancy or lactation were excluded. Diagnoses relied on clinical symptoms, serum thyroxine and TRAb, thyroid ultrasound and orbital computed tomography. PBMCs were separated from 8 to 10 ml of fresh peripheral blood using Ficoll-Paque density gradient centrifugation. Total RNA was extracted with Trizol reagent, and quality was checked on an Agilent 2100 Bioanalyzer. Study-level results and caveats: During validation, the model predicted progression to ophthalmopathy a median of around 7 months ahead of onset, with just under 71% sensitivity and 72% to 80% specificity. Most expanded thyroid clonotypes (frequency above 0.001) were also detected in blood, a finding suggesting that blood repertoires may reflect thyroid immune responses. Ophthalmopathy was separated from stable hyperthyroidism by a 13 V-J signature model, with approximately 90% sensitivity and approximately 81% specificity obtained in cross-validation and 80%/75% obtained in testing. No statistical method was used to set the sample size in advance, and investigators knew the group allocation.

The CDR3 covers 15 residues, taking in both the cysteine and the phenylalanine. Only the CDR3 part of the read is kept: 45 bases, read in frame from the first base. The trim is 5 bases for V and 7 bases for J, with a gap of 20 bases between the germline ends. According to the germline V gene, CDR1 reads MDHEN and CDR2 reads SYDVKM. TCR beta CDR3 regions were amplified from RNA transcripts. For the first round of RT-PCR on the TCR CDR3, the HTBI primer set was used together with the Qiagen OneStep RT-PCR kit. A second multiplex PCR round built the libraries, followed by size selection and purification. Sequencing of the libraries was done on an Illumina HiSeq2000 using paired-end 100 bp reads. In the source study's methods: SOAPnuke was used to process the raw data, with reads discarded if the reads contained adapters or uncalled bases, had a mean Phred below 15, or lacked an exact constant-primer or identifier match. High-quality paired reads were merged using COPE v1.2.5, and each unique nucleotide sequence was defined as a clonotype. MiTCR v1.1 was used to align the clonotypes against IMGT TRBV, TRBD and TRBJ reference segments. Analysis was restricted to V-J combinations with a frequency above 0.0001, which covered 98% to 99.2% of repertoires. The TCS score was defined as the ratio of F50 (clonal expansion) to E x V (chaos), calculated using BLOSUM62-based TCRdist between CDR3 peptides within each V-J. Welch's t-statistics and random forest reduced fewer than 550 V-J features to 10 to 15, which were used in a naive Bayes classifier (R e1071). TCRdb reran the public reads through fastp at Q25 and MiXCR, keeping productive beta chains. All rows with the same CDR3 protein become a single entry with the most common DNA and genes. The V and J calls and clone size are TCRdb's, not the authors'. This sample has about 400,000 distinct CDR3 sequences in its table, and about 16% of those were observed once. Over 25% of the sample comes from the top ten.

In its sample, this clonotype was seen many times. Its specific antigen is unknown. Base-call qualities are not available, and no considerably larger clone is one nucleotide away. The sequence derives from a young woman with Graves' hyperthyroidism. The sequenced material came from blood. This receptor chain uses TRBV28 and TRBJ1-2; the D segment could be TRBD1, given 6 matching bases. DNA sequence: TGTGCCAGCAGTCGACCGGGACACCCCTCCCCTGGCTACACCTTC. Translation gives CASSRPGHPSPGYTF.